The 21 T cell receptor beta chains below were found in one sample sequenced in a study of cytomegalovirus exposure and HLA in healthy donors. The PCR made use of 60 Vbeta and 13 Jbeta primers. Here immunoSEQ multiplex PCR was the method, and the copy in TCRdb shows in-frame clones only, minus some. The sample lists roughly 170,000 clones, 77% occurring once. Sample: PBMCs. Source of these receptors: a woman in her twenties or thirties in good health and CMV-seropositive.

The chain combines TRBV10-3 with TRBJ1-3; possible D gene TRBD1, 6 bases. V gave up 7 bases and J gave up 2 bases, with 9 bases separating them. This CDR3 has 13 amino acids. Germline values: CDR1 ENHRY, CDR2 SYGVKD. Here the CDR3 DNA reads TGTGCCATCAAACAGGGAACTGGAAACACCATATATTTT. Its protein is CAIKQGTGNTIYF.

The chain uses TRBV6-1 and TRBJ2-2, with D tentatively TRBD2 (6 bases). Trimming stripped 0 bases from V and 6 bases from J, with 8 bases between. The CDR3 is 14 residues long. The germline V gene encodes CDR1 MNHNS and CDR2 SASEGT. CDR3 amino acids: CASSEAGGAGELFF. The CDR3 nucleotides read TGTGCCAGCAGTGAAGCGGGAGGCGCCGGGGAGCTGTTTTTT.

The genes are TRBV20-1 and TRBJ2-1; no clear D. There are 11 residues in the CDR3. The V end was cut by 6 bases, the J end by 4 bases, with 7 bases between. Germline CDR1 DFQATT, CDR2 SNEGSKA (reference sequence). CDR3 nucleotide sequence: TGCAGTGCCCTGTTGTACAATGAGCAGTTCTTC. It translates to CSALLYNEQFF.

DNA of the CDR3: TGTGCCAGCAGCCTCGACAGGGTAGAGACCCAGTACTTC. Protein product: CASSLDRVETQYF. This rearrangement joins TRBV27 to TRBJ2-5; TRBD1 agrees at 7 bases. Germline V gene sequence: CDR1 MNHEY, CDR2 SMNVEV (reference sequence). Trimming removed 6 bases from V and 4 bases from J; junction bases left unmatched: 5. The CDR3 loop spans 13 amino acids.

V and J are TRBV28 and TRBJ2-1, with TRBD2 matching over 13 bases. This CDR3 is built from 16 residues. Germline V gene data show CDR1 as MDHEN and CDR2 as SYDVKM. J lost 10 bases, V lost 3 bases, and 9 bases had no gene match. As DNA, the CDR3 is TGTGCCAGCAGTTTCCCCAACCCGGGACTAGCGGGAGAGCAGTTCTTC. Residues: CASSFPNPGLAGEQFF. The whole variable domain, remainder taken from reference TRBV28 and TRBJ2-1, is DVKVTQSSRYLVKRTGEKVFLECVQDMDHENMFWYRQDPGLGLRLIYFSYDVKMKEKGDIPEGYSVSREKKERFSLILESASTNQTSMYLCASSFPNPGLAGEQFFGPGTRLTVL.

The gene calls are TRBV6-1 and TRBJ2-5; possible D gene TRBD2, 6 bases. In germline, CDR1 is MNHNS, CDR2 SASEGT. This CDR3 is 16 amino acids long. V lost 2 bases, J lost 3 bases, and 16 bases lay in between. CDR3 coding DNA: TGTGCCAGCAGTGAAATCGCGGGGTCGGGCAAAGAGACCCAGTACTTC. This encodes CASSEIAGSGKETQYF.

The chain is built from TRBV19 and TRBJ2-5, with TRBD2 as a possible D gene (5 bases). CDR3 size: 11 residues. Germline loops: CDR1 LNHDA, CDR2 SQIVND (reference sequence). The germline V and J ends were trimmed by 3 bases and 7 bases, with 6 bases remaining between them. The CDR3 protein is CASSIGGTQYF. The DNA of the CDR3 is TGTGCCAGTAGTATCGGAGGGACCCAGTACTTC.

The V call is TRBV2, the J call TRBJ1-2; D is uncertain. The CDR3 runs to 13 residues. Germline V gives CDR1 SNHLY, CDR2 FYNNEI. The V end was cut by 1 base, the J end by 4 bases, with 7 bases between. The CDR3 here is CASSEGELYGYTF. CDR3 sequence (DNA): TGTGCCAGCAGTGAAGGCGAACTCTATGGCTACACCTTC. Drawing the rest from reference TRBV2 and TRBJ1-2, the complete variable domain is EPEVTQTPSHQVTQMGQEVILRCVPISNHLYFYWYRQILGQKVEFLVSFYNNEISEKSEIFDDQFSVERPDGSNFTLKIRSTKLEDSAMYFCASSEGELYGYTFGSGTRLTVV.

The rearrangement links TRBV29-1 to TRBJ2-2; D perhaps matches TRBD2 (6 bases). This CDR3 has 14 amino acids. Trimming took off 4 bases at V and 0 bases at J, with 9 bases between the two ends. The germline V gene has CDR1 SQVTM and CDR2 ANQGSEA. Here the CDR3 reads CSVGGLTNTGELFF. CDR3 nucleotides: TGCAGCGTTGGGGGACTGACGAACACCGGGGAGCTGTTTTTT.

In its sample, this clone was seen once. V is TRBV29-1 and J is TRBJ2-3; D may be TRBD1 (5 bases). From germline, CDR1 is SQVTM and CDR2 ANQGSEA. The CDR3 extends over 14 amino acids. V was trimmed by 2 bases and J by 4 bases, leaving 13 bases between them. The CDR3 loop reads CSVEIAAGPDTQYF. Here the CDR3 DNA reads TGCAGCGTTGAAATCGCGGCAGGGCCAGATACGCAGTATTTT.

CDR3: CASSQDSRNEKLFF. The CDR3 DNA reads TGCGCCAGCAGCCAAGACTCCCGTAATGAAAAACTGTTTTTT. The J gene is TRBJ1-4, the V gene TRBV4-1; D gene ambiguous. This CDR3 contains 14 residues. The germline gives CDR1 MGHRA, CDR2 YSYEKL. Trimming shortened V by 0 bases and J by 4 bases, and 6 bases separated the two germline ends.

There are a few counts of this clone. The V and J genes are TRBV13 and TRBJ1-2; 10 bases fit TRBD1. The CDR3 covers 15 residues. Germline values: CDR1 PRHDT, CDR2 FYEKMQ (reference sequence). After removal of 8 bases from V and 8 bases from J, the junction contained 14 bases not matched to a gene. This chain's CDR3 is CASCEFGTGVWGYTF. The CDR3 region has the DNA TGTGCCAGCTGTGAGTTCGGGACAGGGGTATGGGGCTACACCTTC.

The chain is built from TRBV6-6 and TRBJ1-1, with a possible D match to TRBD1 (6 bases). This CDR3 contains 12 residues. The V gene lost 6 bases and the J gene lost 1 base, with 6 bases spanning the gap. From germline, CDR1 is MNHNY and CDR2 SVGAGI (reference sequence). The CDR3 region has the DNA TGTGCCAGCAGGGGGGCGAACACTGAAGCTTTCTTT. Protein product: CASRGANTEAFF.

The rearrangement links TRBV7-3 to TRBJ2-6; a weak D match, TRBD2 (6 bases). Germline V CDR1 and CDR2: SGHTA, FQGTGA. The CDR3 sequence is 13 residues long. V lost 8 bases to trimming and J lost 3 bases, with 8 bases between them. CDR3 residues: CASGEDGANVLTF. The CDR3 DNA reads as TGTGCCAGCGGGGAGGATGGGGCCAACGTCCTGACTTTC.

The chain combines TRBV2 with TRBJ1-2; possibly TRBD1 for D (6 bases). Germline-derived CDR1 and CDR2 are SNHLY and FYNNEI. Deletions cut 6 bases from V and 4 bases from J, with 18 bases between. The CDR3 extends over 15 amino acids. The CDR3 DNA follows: TGTGCCAGCAGCACCAGGACAGTGCAAACCTATGGCTACACCTTC. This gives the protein CASSTRTVQTYGYTF.

CDR3 in DNA: TGTGCCAGCAGCTGGGAGACGGGACAGGGTTCGAGAGACTACGAGCAGTACTTC. It is translated as CASSWETGQGSRDYEQYF. This sequence joins TRBV5-6 and TRBJ2-7; 9 bases map to TRBD1. CDR1 SGHDT and CDR2 YYEEEE come from the germline V gene. V dropped 3 bases and J dropped 3; count of bases not matched to a gene: 16. The CDR3 loop spans 18 amino acids.

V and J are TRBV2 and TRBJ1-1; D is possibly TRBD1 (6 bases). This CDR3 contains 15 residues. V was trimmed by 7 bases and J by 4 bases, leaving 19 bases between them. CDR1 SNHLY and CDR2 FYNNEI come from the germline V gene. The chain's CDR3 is CASMGQTGGATEAFF. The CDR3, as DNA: TGTGCCAGCATGGGACAAACTGGGGGTGCCACTGAAGCTTTCTTT.

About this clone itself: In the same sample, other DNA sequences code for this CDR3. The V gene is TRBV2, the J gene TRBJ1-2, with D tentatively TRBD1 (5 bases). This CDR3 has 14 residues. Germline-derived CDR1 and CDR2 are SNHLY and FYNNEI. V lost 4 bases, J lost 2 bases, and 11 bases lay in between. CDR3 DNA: TGTGCCAGCAGTGTGGGGGGACGGAACTATGGCTACACCTTC. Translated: CASSVGGRNYGYTF.

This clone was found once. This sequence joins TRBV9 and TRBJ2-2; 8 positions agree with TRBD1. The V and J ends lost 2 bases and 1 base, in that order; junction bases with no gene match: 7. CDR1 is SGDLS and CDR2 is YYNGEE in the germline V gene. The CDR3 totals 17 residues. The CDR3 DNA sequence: TGTGCCAGCAGCGTCCCACGAGGACAGGGGAACACCGGGGAGCTGTTTTTT. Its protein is CASSVPRGQGNTGELFF.

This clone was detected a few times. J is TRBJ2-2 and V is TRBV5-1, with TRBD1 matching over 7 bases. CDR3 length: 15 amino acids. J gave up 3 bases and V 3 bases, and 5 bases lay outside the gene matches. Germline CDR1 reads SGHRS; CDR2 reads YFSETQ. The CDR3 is CASSWGGQDTGELFF. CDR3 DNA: TGCGCCAGCAGCTGGGGCGGACAGGACACCGGGGAGCTGTTTTTT.

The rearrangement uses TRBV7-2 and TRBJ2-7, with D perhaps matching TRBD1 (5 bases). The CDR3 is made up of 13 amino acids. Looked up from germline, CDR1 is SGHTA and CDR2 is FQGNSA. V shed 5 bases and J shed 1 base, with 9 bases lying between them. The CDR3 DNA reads TGTGCCAGCAGCCACAGGTTGTCCTACGAGCAGTACTTC. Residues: CASSHRLSYEQYF.